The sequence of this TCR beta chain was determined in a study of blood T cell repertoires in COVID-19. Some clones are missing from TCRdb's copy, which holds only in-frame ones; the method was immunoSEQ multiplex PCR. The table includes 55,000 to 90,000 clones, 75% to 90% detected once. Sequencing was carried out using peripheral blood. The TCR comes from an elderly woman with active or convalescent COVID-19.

The CDR3 here is CAWSGTGVMGYTF. The CDR3 DNA reads TGTGCCTGGAGTGGGACTGGAGTTATGGGCTACACCTTC. The chain employs TRBV30 and TRBJ1-2, with D hard to call. V dropped 1 base and J dropped 8 bases, with 14 bases sitting between them. The CDR3 consists of 13 residues. Germline CDR1 reads GTSNPN; CDR2 reads SVGIG (reference sequence).